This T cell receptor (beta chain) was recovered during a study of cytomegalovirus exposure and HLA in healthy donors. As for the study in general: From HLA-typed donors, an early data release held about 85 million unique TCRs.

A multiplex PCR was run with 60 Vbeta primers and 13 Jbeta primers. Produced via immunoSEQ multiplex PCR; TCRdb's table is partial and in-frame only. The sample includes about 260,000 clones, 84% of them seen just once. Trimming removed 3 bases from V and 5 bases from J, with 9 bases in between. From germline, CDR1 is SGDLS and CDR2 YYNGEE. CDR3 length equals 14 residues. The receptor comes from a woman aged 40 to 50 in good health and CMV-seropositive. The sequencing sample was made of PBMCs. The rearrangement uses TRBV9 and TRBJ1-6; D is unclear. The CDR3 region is CASSGELNNSPLHF. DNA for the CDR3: TGTGCCAGCAGCGGTGAACTGAATAATTCACCCCTCCACTTT.